One sample yielded the 25 T cell receptor beta chains listed below, sequenced in a study of early T cells in non-severe SARS-CoV-2 infection. TCRdb used MiXCR to reprocess the 5' RACE reads, holding one entry per CDR3 protein. In the table there are fewer than 65,000 distinct CDR3 sequences, under 9% of which are singletons. The sequencing here drew on whole blood, taken at baseline. The source is an adult who was a healthcare worker with PCR-confirmed SARS-CoV-2 infection or an uninfected control (not recorded which).

This clonotype was seen at least ten times. The chain links TRBV5-1 to TRBJ1-1, with a weak D call TRBD1 (6 bases). The V gene lost 0 bases and the J gene lost 4 bases, with 10 bases spanning the gap. The CDR3 contains 14 residues. Germline-derived CDR1 and CDR2 are SGHRS and YFSETQ. The CDR3 reads CASSLDRVSTEAFF. The DNA for the CDR3 is TGCGCCAGCAGCTTGGACAGGGTGAGCACTGAAGCTTTCTTT.

This clonotype has at least ten counts. CDR3 protein: CSVVWQLNEKLFF. The CDR3 nucleotides are TGCAGCGTTGTCTGGCAGCTTAATGAAAAACTGTTTTTT. The chain combines TRBV29-1 with TRBJ1-4; D is unclear. Germline V lookup: CDR1 SQVTM, CDR2 ANQGSEA. The CDR3 has 13 residues. V dropped 4 bases and J dropped 4 bases, with 10 bases sitting between them.

The chain has TRBV7-2 and TRBJ2-1, with D perhaps TRBD2 (6 bases). V lost 3 bases, J lost 10 bases, and 22 bases lay in between. The CDR3 totals 16 residues. Germline lookup yields CDR1 SGHTA and CDR2 FQGNSA. The CDR3 sequence: CASSLTSLHSSREQFF. CDR3 nucleotides: TGTGCCAGCAGCTTGACTAGTTTACACTCTTCCAGAGAGCAGTTCTTC.

At least ten counts were recorded for this clonotype. This chain links TRBV10-2 with TRBJ2-1; D tentatively fits TRBD1 or TRBD2 (5 bases each). CDR1 and CDR2 (germline): WSHSY, SAAADI. V lost 6 bases and J lost 4, with 19 bases in between. CDR3 length: 16 residues. CDR3 DNA sequence: TGCGCCAGCAGGACCTTCGGGGCGGATAGTTACAATGAGCAGTTCTTC. This gives the protein CASRTFGADSYNEQFF.

The chain carries TRBV4-1 and TRBJ1-2; a weak D match, TRBD1 (5 bases). The germline gives CDR1 MGHRA, CDR2 YSYEKL. V was pared by 0 bases and J by 5 bases, with 13 bases between. The CDR3 sequence is 15 residues long. The CDR3 protein is CASSQDSETAYGYTF. CDR3 bases: TGCGCCAGCAGCCAAGACTCCGAGACAGCTTATGGCTACACCTTC.

The sample holds many counts of this clonotype. The V call is TRBV18, the J call TRBJ1-1, with 7 bases matching TRBD1. Per germline, CDR1 KGHSH and CDR2 LQKENI. After removal of 5 bases from V and 4 bases from J, the junction contained 4 bases not matched to a gene. The CDR3 runs 13 residues. CDR3 amino acids: CASSSSGGTEAFF. DNA for the CDR3: TGTGCCAGCTCATCTTCAGGGGGCACTGAAGCTTTCTTT.

The chain is built from TRBV4-1 and TRBJ2-3, with 13 bases fitting TRBD2. CDR1 is MGHRA, CDR2 YSYEKL, per germline. CDR3 size: 15 residues. The ends lost 4 bases at V and 7 bases at J; junction bases unmatched: 5. The CDR3 loop reads CASSRTSGGANTQYF. CDR3 sequence (DNA): TGCGCCAGCAGCCGCACTAGCGGGGGGGCAAATACGCAGTATTTT.

This clonotype was detected ten times or more. CDR3 nucleotides: TGCAGTGCTGGTCGACAGGGGGCAGGAGATACGCAGTATTTT. Translation: CSAGRQGAGDTQYF. The V call is TRBV20-1, the J call TRBJ2-3; 10 nucleotides agree with TRBD1. Germline loops: CDR1 DFQATT, CDR2 SNEGSKA (reference sequence). The ends lost 5 bases at V and 5 bases at J; junction bases unmatched: 7. The CDR3 loop spans 14 amino acids.

In its sample, this clonotype was seen a few times. The V and J genes are TRBV15 and TRBJ2-3, with unresolved D. V dropped 1 base and J dropped 0 bases, with 8 bases sitting between them. The CDR3 consists of 15 residues. CDR1 is LNHNV and CDR2 is YYDKDF in the germline V gene (reference sequence). CDR3: CATSRALLSTDTQYF. The CDR3 region has the DNA TGTGCCACCAGCAGAGCGTTACTTAGCACAGATACGCAGTATTTT.

This clonotype was recorded only once. V is TRBV12-3 or TRBV12-4 and J is TRBJ1-5; D is possibly TRBD1 (6 bases). CDR3 length: 14 amino acids. With 7 bases removed from V and 2 bases from J, the gap between germline ends came to 12 bases. In nucleotides, the CDR3 is TGTGCCAGCACCGCACAGGGCGGCAATCAGCCCCAGCATTTT. This encodes CASTAQGGNQPQHF.

The sample holds many counts of this clonotype. This rearrangement joins TRBV20-1 to TRBJ2-1; TRBD2 matches 10 bases. CDR1 and CDR2 from the germline V gene are DFQATT and SNEGSKA (reference sequence). V trimming: 6 bases; J trimming: 0 bases; junction bases outside the gene matches: 14. This CDR3 contains 18 residues. This CDR3 reads CSAALAGPGGGSYNEQFF. For the CDR3, the DNA is TGCAGTGCCGCACTAGCGGGACCGGGCGGGGGCTCCTACAATGAGCAGTTCTTC.

This clonotype was seen many times. The rearrangement links TRBV7-9 to TRBJ1-5; perhaps TRBD1 as D (6 bases). V lost 4 bases to trimming and J lost 6 bases, with 19 bases between them. The germline gives CDR1 SEHNR, CDR2 FQNEAQ (reference sequence). The CDR3 spans 16 residues. The CDR3 loop reads CASSSDIRGSGQPQHF. The CDR3, as DNA: TGTGCCAGCAGCTCGGACATAAGGGGGAGCGGTCAGCCCCAGCATTTT.

This clonotype has ten or more counts. The V call is TRBV29-1, the J call TRBJ1-1, with 7 nucleotides matching TRBD1. The J segment lost 0 bases and the V segment lost 7 bases, leaving 8 bases of the junction unmatched. CDR3 size: 14 residues. CDR1 is SQVTM and CDR2 is ANQGSEA in the germline V gene. CDR3 amino acids: CSALDRVVNTEAFF. CDR3 nucleotide sequence: TGCAGCGCCCTCGACAGGGTGGTGAACACTGAAGCTTTCTTT.

DNA of the CDR3: TGCGCCAGCAGCTTGGCAGGGCATAGCAATCAGCCCCAGCATTTT. As protein: CASSLAGHSNQPQHF. The chain combines TRBV5-1 with TRBJ1-5; TRBD1 might be the D (5 bases). The CDR3 extends over 15 amino acids. Trimming left V 0 bases short and J 0 bases short, with 7 bases between. The germline CDR1 and CDR2 sequences are SGHRS and YFSETQ.

This clonotype was seen a few times. The chain recombines TRBV12-3 or TRBV12-4 with TRBJ2-7; 8 bases map to TRBD2. Losses at the gene ends were 6 bases for V and 0 bases for J; bases not matched to a gene: 4. The CDR3 covers 14 residues. The CDR3 loop is CASSLAGLSYEQYF. Here the CDR3 DNA reads TGTGCCAGCAGCCTAGCGGGCCTCTCCTACGAGCAGTACTTC.

This clonotype was detected a few times. The rearrangement joins TRBV28 to TRBJ1-5; D is perhaps TRBD1 (5 bases). This CDR3 has 15 amino acids. The germline V gene encodes CDR1 MDHEN and CDR2 SYDVKM. V lost 5 bases and J 4 bases, leaving 15 bases between the germline ends. The CDR3 bases are TGTGCCAGCAGTCCAGGGCGGGGGACTAATCAGCCCCAGCATTTT. Translation: CASSPGRGTNQPQHF.

This clonotype occurred a few times. The CDR3 reads CASSTDRGMNTEAFF. For the CDR3, the DNA is TGCGCCAGCAGTACCGACAGGGGCATGAACACTGAAGCTTTCTTT. The chain recombines TRBV10-1 with TRBJ1-1; TRBD1 agrees at 8 bases. CDR3 length: 15 amino acids. V dropped 5 bases and J dropped 0; count of bases not matched to a gene: 5. Germline CDR1 is WNHNN and CDR2 is SYGVQD (reference sequence).

This clonotype was counted between two and nine times. The chain has TRBV6-1 and TRBJ1-6; D gene uncertain. Germline loops: CDR1 MNHNS, CDR2 SASEGT. The germline V and J ends were trimmed by 6 bases and 8 bases, with 17 bases remaining between them. The length of the CDR3 is 15 residues. The CDR3 region is CASSPGRRVYSPLHF. The CDR3 DNA sequence: TGTGCCAGCAGCCCGGGTCGCCGGGTATATTCACCCCTCCACTTT.

The V gene is TRBV7-9, the J gene TRBJ1-1; 9 bases are a match to TRBD1. CDR1 and CDR2 (germline): SEHNR, FQNEAQ (reference sequence). J was trimmed by 0 bases and V by 4 bases; bases with no gene match: 3. This CDR3 is built from 15 residues. The CDR3 DNA reads TGTGCCAGCAGCTCGGGACAGGGCGTGAACACTGAAGCTTTCTTT. Protein: CASSSGQGVNTEAFF.

This clonotype was seen only a few times. V is TRBV10-3 and J is TRBJ2-3; TRBD2 matches 7 bases. After removal of 2 bases from V and 2 bases from J, the junction contained 1 base not matched to a gene. CDR1 is ENHRY and CDR2 is SYGVKD in the germline V gene. The length of the CDR3 is 14 residues. The CDR3: CAISEGTTTDTQYF. The DNA of the CDR3 is TGTGCCATCAGTGAGGGGACTACCACAGATACGCAGTATTTT.

In this sample, this clonotype turned up a few times. The rearrangement links TRBV7-2 to TRBJ2-7; no clear D. Trimming pared 5 bases from V and 6 bases from J, leaving 8 bases between. This CDR3 is built from 11 residues. CDR1 and CDR2 (germline): SGHTA, FQGNSA. The CDR3 here is CASSPASEQYF. The CDR3 nucleotides are TGTGCCAGCAGCCCCGCCTCCGAGCAGTACTTC.

The chain links TRBV11-3 to TRBJ1-6, with 9 bases fitting TRBD1. V lost 2 bases and J lost 10; bases outside the gene matches: 6. Germline CDR1 SGHNT, CDR2 YENEEA. CDR3 size: 15 residues. CDR3 residues: CASSLLGQGRSPLHF. CDR3 sequence (DNA): TGTGCCAGCAGCTTATTGGGACAGGGCAGATCACCCCTCCACTTT.

J is TRBJ2-7 and V is TRBV4-1, with TRBD1 matching over 9 bases. V shed 4 bases and J 4 bases; nucleotides not matched to a gene: 5. Germline values: CDR1 MGHRA, CDR2 YSYEKL. This CDR3 contains 14 residues. CDR3 DNA: TGCGCCAGCAGCCTCCCCGGGACAGGGTACGAGCAGTACTTC. Its protein product is CASSLPGTGYEQYF.

In this sample, this clonotype turned up a few times. J is TRBJ2-2 and V is TRBV5-1; no clear D. V lost 0 bases and J 6 bases, leaving 3 bases between the germline ends. The germline gives CDR1 SGHRS, CDR2 YFSETQ. The CDR3 consists of 12 residues. CDR3 amino acids: CASSLAAGELFF. The DNA for the CDR3 is TGCGCCAGCAGCTTGGCCGCCGGGGAGCTGTTTTTT.

The chain links TRBV9 to TRBJ1-1; 9 bases match TRBD1. This CDR3 is built from 16 residues. Germline loops: CDR1 SGDLS, CDR2 YYNGEE. V was clipped by 3 bases and J by 5 bases; unmatched bases: 11. This chain's CDR3 is CASSASLKTGGTEAFF. The CDR3 coding sequence is TGTGCCAGCAGCGCTTCGCTCAAGACAGGGGGAACTGAAGCTTTCTTT.